The clone carrying this TCR beta chain is judged medium-sized. Its cognate antigen is unknown. The data were obtained in a study of vaccination effects on CD4 cells after COVID-19. The overall study: Post-vaccine specimens arrived a median 72 days past the second dose.

Only in-frame clones appear in the TCRdb table, and some are missing; sequencing was by immunoSEQ multiplex PCR. This sample has almost 30,000 clones, with 65% to 75% found just once. Antigen-specific CD4+ T cells expanded by the ViraFEST assay with viral peptide pools were then sequenced. Around day 10 of culture, CD4+ T cells were separated out. Of the BNT162b2 and mRNA-1273 vaccines, participants received two doses of one or the other. The CDR3 has 15 amino acids. With 3 bases clipped from V and 6 bases from J, the junction kept 6 bases outside the gene matches. Per germline, CDR1 WSHSY and CDR2 SAAADI.

Here the sequenced sample was CD4+ T cells from PBMCs cultured with HCoV-OC43 spike peptides, taken after COVID-19 vaccination. Subset defined: HCoV-OC43 spike overlapping peptide pool stimulation. The sequence derives from a human donor who received a COVID-19 vaccine. The genes are TRBV10-2 and TRBJ2-1, with 9 bases lining up with TRBD1. The CDR3 is CASSDPPTGGNEQFF. CDR3 nucleotides: TGCGCCAGCAGTGACCCACCGACAGGGGGCAATGAGCAGTTCTTC.